What follows are 5 T cell receptor beta chains derived from one specimen sequenced in a study of response to subunit inactivated influenza vaccine. TCRdb passed the RT-PCR reads through MiXCR, listing each CDR3 protein once. Of about 500,000 distinct CDR3 sequences listed, more than 15% are singletons. The sample in question was CD4+ T cells sorted from PBMCs, obtained roughly 24 months after vaccination. These receptors were collected from a man between 50 and 75 years old who received an inactivated influenza vaccine.

The rearrangement links TRBV7-2 to TRBJ2-3; 12 bases map to TRBD1. The V gene's germline CDR1 is SGHTA and CDR2 FQGNSA. Trimming removed 6 bases from V and 7 bases from J; junction bases left unmatched: 8. The CDR3 is 15 residues long. The CDR3: CASRGQGANENTQYF. The DNA of the CDR3 is TGTGCCAGCAGGGGACAGGGGGCCAACGAAAATACGCAGTATTTT.

The V and J genes are TRBV5-5 and TRBJ2-3; 7 nucleotides agree with TRBD1. Trimming removed 0 bases from V and 2 bases from J; junction bases left unmatched: 9. Germline CDR1 is SGHKS and CDR2 is YYEKEE (reference sequence). The length of the CDR3 is 17 residues. In DNA form, the CDR3 reads TGTGCCAGCAGCTTGGTTATATCGGGACAGATCACAGATACGCAGTATTTT. Its translation is CASSLVISGQITDTQYF.

The V and J genes are TRBV3-1 and TRBJ2-3; D might be TRBD2 (5 bases). Germline CDR1 LGHDT, CDR2 YNNKEL (reference sequence). The ends were cut back, 0 bases at V and 6 bases at J, with 10 bases in the middle. This CDR3 is 14 amino acids long. CDR3: CASSQDRTGDTQYF. The CDR3 bases are TGTGCCAGCAGCCAAGATCGGACTGGTGATACGCAGTATTTT.

This clonotype was counted at least ten times. J is TRBJ2-3 and V is TRBV7-6; 9 bases match TRBD2. The CDR3 runs to 15 residues. CDR1 is SGHVS and CDR2 is FNYEAQ in the germline V gene. The trim removed 5 bases at V and 3 bases at J, leaving 6 bases unmatched. CDR3 in DNA: TGTGCCAGCAGCCTGGGACTAGCTAGGACAGATACGCAGTATTTT. It encodes CASSLGLARTDTQYF.

In this sample, this clonotype turned up a few times. The V call is TRBV15, the J call TRBJ2-7; 10 bases line up with TRBD1. Germline V lookup: CDR1 LNHNV, CDR2 YYDKDF (reference sequence). The CDR3 totals 14 residues. V shed 0 bases and J 6 bases; nucleotides not matched to a gene: 2. CDR3 amino acids: CATSRDRTGGEQYF. CDR3 bases: TGTGCCACCAGCAGAGACCGGACAGGGGGCGAGCAGTACTTC.